Listed below are T cell receptor beta chains from one sample, sequenced in a study of beta chain features in type 1 diabetes. Assay: immunoSEQ multiplex PCR; the TCRdb copy retains only in-frame clones and omits some. The data contain some 200,000 clones, under 13% of them singletons. The sequenced material came from central memory CD4+ T cells from blood. These receptors came from a man aged 18 to 29 in good health. CDR3s include the opening cysteine and the closing phenylalanine or tryptophan. D genes are given only for firm matches. Not all rows give a size; the values are once, few, many and, for expanded clones, a class.

D	V	J	size	length	DNA	CDR3
-	TRBV28	TRBJ2-6	-	15	TGTGCCAGCAGTTCCCGGGATAGGGGGGCCAACGTCCTGACTTTC	CASSSRDRGANVLTF
TRBD2	TRBV7-6	TRBJ2-1	-	16	TGTGCCAGCAGCTGGACCGGACTAGCGGTAGACAATGAGCAGTTCTTC	CASSWTGLAVDNEQFF
TRBD2	TRBV30	TRBJ2-1	many	16	TGTGCCTGGAGTGGAGTAGCGGGGAGTTCTCCCAATGAGCAGTTCTTC	CAWSGVAGSSPNEQFF
TRBD1	TRBV29-1	TRBJ1-1	-	13	TGCAGCGTTGAATCTGGACAGGGGACTGAAGCTTTCTTT	CSVESGQGTEAFF
-	TRBV5-1	TRBJ2-1	few	17	TGCGCCAGCAGTGTCCAGGGTTCCCCCGCCAACAGTATTGAGCAGTTCTTC	CASSVQGSPANSIEQFF
-	TRBV4-3	TRBJ2-5	once	13	TGCGCCAGCAGCCAAGCTCTGAGGGAGACCCAGTACTTC	CASSQALRETQYF
TRBD1	TRBV29-1	TRBJ1-2	few	13	TGCAGCGTTGAAGTGGCGACAGGGATCGGCTACACCTTC	CSVEVATGIGYTF
TRBD2	TRBV2	TRBJ2-4	many	14	TGTGCCAGCAGGCCCGGGACTAGCGGAAACATTCAGTACTTC	CASRPGTSGNIQYF
-	TRBV7-2	TRBJ2-3	-	17	TGTGCCAGCAGCCGTAGACTGGAGCCGAGGGGAACAGATACGCAGTATTTT	CASSRRLEPRGTDTQYF
-	TRBV5-1	TRBJ2-7	many	15	TGCGCCAGCAGCTTGGGGACGGGAGCTTCCTACGAGCAGTACTTC	CASSLGTGASYEQYF
-	TRBV4-1	TRBJ1-5	-	15	TGCGCCAGCAGCCAAGTACGCGGATGGGATCAGCCCCAGCATTTT	CASSQVRGWDQPQHF
-	TRBV25-1	TRBJ2-1	few	13	TGTGCCAGCAGTGGACGGACAGTCCATGAGCAGTTCTTC	CASSGRTVHEQFF
TRBD2	TRBV28	TRBJ2-7	many	15	TGTGCCAGCAGTTCACTAGCGGAGGTCCGGGGGGAGCAGTACTTC	CASSSLAEVRGEQYF
-	TRBV29-1	TRBJ2-7	-	12	TGCAGCGCTGGAGGAGACGGTTTCGAGCAGTACTTC	CSAGGDGFEQYF
-	TRBV19	TRBJ2-3	few	13	TGTGCCAGTAGTTCGCCCCTGCGAGATACGCAGTATTTT	CASSSPLRDTQYF
TRBD1	TRBV9	TRBJ1-1	few	16	TGTGCCAGCAGCGTAGTGACAGGGGGCAGGAACACTGAAGCTTTCTTT	CASSVVTGGRNTEAFF
-	TRBV30	TRBJ2-5	-	13	TGTGCCTGGAGTATAGGGTTCCAAGAGACCCAGTACTTC	CAWSIGFQETQYF
-	TRBV28	TRBJ2-7	-	9	TGTGCCAGCAGTCTCGAGCAGTACTTC	CASSLEQYF
-	TRBV4-1	TRBJ2-2	few	15	TGCGCCAGCAGCCAAGGCCGAACGAACACCGGGGAGCTGTTTTTT	CASSQGRTNTGELFF
-	TRBV9	TRBJ2-3	-	14	TGTGCCAGCAGCGTAGTCCATGGGTCAGATACGCAGTATTTT	CASSVVHGSDTQYF
TRBD2	TRBV7-6	TRBJ2-1	many	17	TGTGCCAGCAGCAAACGGACTAGCGGGGCGTCCTACAATGAGCAGTTCTTC	CASSKRTSGASYNEQFF
-	TRBV7-2	TRBJ2-1	many	11	TGTGCCAGCAGTCAGAACAATGAGCAGTTCTTC	CASSQNNEQFF
-	TRBV29-1	TRBJ1-1	few	10	TGCAGCGCCGGGGCAGCTGAAGCTTTCTTT	CSAGAAEAFF
TRBD1	TRBV7-2	TRBJ2-5	few	15	TGTGCCAGCAGCTTAGGGCCAGGGGGCCGGGAGACCCAGTACTTC	CASSLGPGGRETQYF
-	TRBV28	TRBJ2-1	-	15	TGTGCCAGCAGTTTATATTCGGGAAGAGCCGATGAGCAGTTCTTC	CASSLYSGRADEQFF
TRBD1	TRBV6-1	TRBJ2-7	-	15	TGTGCCAGCAGTGGGACCGGGACAGCAGCCTACGAGCAGTACTTC	CASSGTGTAAYEQYF
-	TRBV30	TRBJ2-2	few	13	TGTGCCTGGGCCGTCCGGGGTAACGGGGAGCTGTTTTTT	CAWAVRGNGELFF
-	TRBV6-5	TRBJ2-4	many	13	TGTGCCAGCCTGGACGGAGCCAAAAACATTCAGTACTTC	CASLDGAKNIQYF
-	TRBV27	TRBJ2-2	-	16	TGTGCCAGCAGTTTTACCGGGACCTCGAACACCGGGGAGCTGTTTTTT	CASSFTGTSNTGELFF
-	TRBV7-2	TRBJ2-1	many	14	TGTGCCAGCAGCTCGGCCGTAGTTTACAATGAGCAGTTCTTC	CASSSAVVYNEQFF
-	TRBV27	TRBJ2-5	-	15	TGTGCCAGCCGATCCCCCGGGACCCACGGGGAGACCCAGTACTTC	CASRSPGTHGETQYF
-	TRBV4-2	TRBJ2-2	few	16	TGTGCCAGCAGCCAAGATACCAGCGCGTACACCGGGGAGCTGTTTTTT	CASSQDTSAYTGELFF
-	TRBV6-6	TRBJ1-1	-	14	TGTGCCAGCAGTTACGGGGGCGAGAACACTGAAGCTTTCTTT	CASSYGGENTEAFF
-	TRBV19	TRBJ2-3	-	12	TGTGCCAGTAGTATAAAAGGAGATACGCAGTATTTT	CASSIKGDTQYF
-	TRBV29-1	TRBJ1-2	few	13	TGCAGCGTTGAACTAGGGGAGGGCTATGGCTACACCTTC	CSVELGEGYGYTF
TRBD2	TRBV7-9	TRBJ2-3	-	15	TGTGCCAGCAGCCGACAGCGGGAGGGCCGTGATACGCAGTATTTT	CASSRQREGRDTQYF
-	TRBV16	TRBJ1-1	-	14	TGTGCCAGCAGCCAATCGGGTACGGACACTGAAGCTTTCTTT	CASSQSGTDTEAFF
TRBD2	TRBV6-1	TRBJ2-7	-	13	TGTGCCAGCACGGAGGGAGGGCCCCACGAGCAGTACTTC	CASTEGGPHEQYF
TRBD2	TRBV27	TRBJ2-7	many	15	TGTGCCAGCAGTCCCGGACTAGCTTATGCCTACGAGCAGTACTTC	CASSPGLAYAYEQYF
-	TRBV7-3	TRBJ2-7	few	13	TGTGCCAGCAGCCCCGCCGGGTCCTACGAGCAGTACTTC	CASSPAGSYEQYF
-	TRBV15	TRBJ2-5	few	14	TGTGCCACTAGTAGGGCCAGGGGGGGAGAGACCCAGTACTTC	CATSRARGGETQYF
TRBD2	TRBV10-3	TRBJ2-1	few	15	TGTGCCATCAGTGTGGCCACTAGCGGGAGTACTGAGCAGTTCTTC	CAISVATSGSTEQFF
-	TRBV2	TRBJ2-2	-	14	TGTGCCAGCAGGCCCGGGAAGAACACCGGGGAGCTGTTTTTT	CASRPGKNTGELFF
TRBD2	TRBV4-3	TRBJ2-7	-	16	TGCGCCAGCAGCCAAGGTGAGACTAGCGGGACCTACGAGCAGTACTTC	CASSQGETSGTYEQYF
-	TRBV29-1	TRBJ2-1	few	15	TGCAGCGTTGAAGACCCTAGGAGATTCGTAGGCGAGCAGTTCTTC	CSVEDPRRFVGEQFF
-	TRBV20-1	TRBJ1-1	many	11	TGCAGTGCTATGCGGACAGTCGAAGCTTTCTTT	CSAMRTVEAFF
-	TRBV4-2	TRBJ1-2	few	14	TGTGCCAGCAGCCAGGGTACTACAGGCGGCGGCTACACCTTC	CASSQGTTGGGYTF
-	TRBV5-4	TRBJ1-2	-	14	TGTGCCAGCAAGGAGACAGCAGCTTTGGTTGGCTACACCTTC	CASKETAALVGYTF
-	TRBV5-1	TRBJ2-7	-	14	TGCGCCAGCAGCAAGGGACTTGGAACCTACGAGCAGTACTTC	CASSKGLGTYEQYF
TRBD2	TRBV30	TRBJ2-5	many	16	TGTGCCTGGAGGCATGTAGCGGGAGGCTATCCGGAGACCCAGTACTTC	CAWRHVAGGYPETQYF
-	TRBV28	TRBJ2-1	few	16	TGTGCCAGCAGTTTATCCGGGAGTGGGCCCTACAATGAGCAGTTCTTC	CASSLSGSGPYNEQFF
TRBD1	TRBV6-1	TRBJ1-2	-	14	TGTGCCAGCACCTACAGGGGAAAAGGATATGGCTACACCTTC	CASTYRGKGYGYTF
TRBD1	TRBV5-4	TRBJ2-1	few	17	TGTGCCAGCAGCTTGGCCGGGAACAGGGGTCTCGACAATGAGCAGTTCTTC	CASSLAGNRGLDNEQFF
-	TRBV7-3	TRBJ1-1	few	14	TGTGCCAGCAGCTTAAACAGGGAAGCTTCTGAAGCTTTCTTT	CASSLNREASEAFF
-	TRBV2	TRBJ1-5	-	16	TGTGCCAGCAGTGACGGTTCAGAATATAGCAATCAGCCCCAGCATTTT	CASSDGSEYSNQPQHF
-	TRBV12-5	TRBJ2-2	-	14	TGTGCTAGTGGTCGGACGACCGACACCGGGGAGCTGTTTTTT	CASGRTTDTGELFF
-	TRBV30	TRBJ1-2	-	14	TGTGCCTGGAGTGTACAAGGGGTTCACTATGGCTACACCTTC	CAWSVQGVHYGYTF